The text below deals with one TCR beta chain. Its specificity is not known. V lost 11 bases and J lost 4, with 14 bases in between. The germline gives CDR1 SNHLY, CDR2 FYNNEI. This CDR3 spans 12 amino acids. Genomic DNA served as template for TCR beta VDJ and CDR3 profiling. Using its own MiXCR run on the reads, TCRdb lists one record per CDR3 protein. Seen here are 450,000 to 550,000 distinct CDR3 sequences, 25% to 40% observed once, and the top ten hold around 0.82%. The entry originates in a study of CD8+CD57+ T cells in acquired aplastic anemia. About the research overall: Quantities of DNA derived from sorted CD4+ and CD8+ cells averaged around 3 ug.

Whole-study findings and limits: In CD8+ cells, Simpson's diversity showed no significant difference between patients and controls.

CD8+CD57+ cell expansion, shown by flow cytometry, had occurred in the patients selected for sequencing. Every patient was diagnosed with severe acquired aplastic anemia. The chain is built from TRBV2 and TRBJ1-2; D ambiguous. This TCR came from a human donor with aplastic anemia. The sample consisted of sorted CD4+, CD8+, or CD8+CD57+ T cells (not recorded which) from PBMCs. DNA of the CDR3: TGTGCCTCTGGGAGGAGAGGCTATGGCTACACCTTC. As protein: CASGRRGYGYTF.